This T cell receptor (beta chain) stems from a study of beta chain features in type 1 diabetes (dated by TCRdb to between 2018 and 2020). General notes on the study: Mean age, gender distribution, total cell number and subset yield did not differ between patients and healthy donors. The study compared the TCRB repertoires of sorted circulating CD4+ T cell subsets in recently diagnosed type 1 diabetes patients with those in matched healthy donors. A total of around 110,000,000 sorted cells were examined across all samples, and a strong correlation was observed between cell number per subset and RNA yield. Regulatory and stem cell-like memory subsets were isolated from only 8 patients and roughly 8 healthy donors, whereas naive and central memory subsets came from all 28 donors.

Overall study results and their limits: PCR may preferentially amplify shorter templates, but because patient and control samples were amplified and corrected together, any resulting skew would affect both groups equally. Naive, central memory and regulatory TCRB repertoires appeared more similar among patients than among healthy donors. In all four CD4+ subsets, TCRB CDR3 length was moderately but significantly shorter in type 1 diabetes patients. Because cDNA rather than genomic DNA was sequenced, highly expressing activated cells could have been over-represented, although no difference in activation and CD3 levels was found between groups. Because small numbers of individuals were included in the HLA sub-analyses, any influence of HLA type on TCRB rearrangement was left unresolved. At VDJ recombination sites, type 1 diabetes patients had fewer insertions and more deleted nucleotides, which implies abnormalities in thymic rearrangement.

As encoded in the germline V gene (reference sequence), CDR1 is LNHDA while CDR2 is SQIVND. Taken from cysteine to phenylalanine, the CDR3 has 14 residues. Only the CDR3 part of the read is kept: 42 bases, read in frame from the first base. V loses 4 bases of germline sequence and J loses 4 bases, and the interval between the two ends is 12 bases. This clone was detected a few times. Its recognized antigen is unknown. No much larger clone exists at a distance of one base, and base qualities are not known. Each donor gave one peripheral blood draw, averaging about 120 mL, which was collected into heparinised tubes. Naive, central memory, regulatory and stem cell-like memory CD4+ T cells were sorted on a BD FACSAria II using a panel including CD45RO, CCR7, CD25, CD127, CD95 and CD27. A purity above 98% was achieved for all sorted populations. PBMCs were separated immediately by Lymphoprep density gradient centrifugation and were stained directly, without being cultured. Samples were stained and sorted in pairs, with one healthy donor and one patient per experiment, so that batch effects were minimized.

The entire amount of isolated RNA was reverse transcribed using the High Capacity cDNA Reverse Transcription Kit, so the sequenced TCRB transcripts were expressed ones. Deep immunoSEQ sequencing was performed on naive, central memory and regulatory T cell samples, with an average of around 3.5 million total reads per sample. Sorted cells were lysed in RLT buffer, and RNA was extracted using DNase-treated RNeasy Micro or Mini kits according to cell number. Each cell subset was processed separately to prevent cross-contamination, with patient and healthy donor samples processed together. The immunoSEQ multiplex PCR was used to amplify TCRB sequences from cDNA, yielding 87-bp fragments that span the CDR3 region. Sequencing of the amplicons was performed on the Illumina HiSeq platform. Per the source publication's procedure: PCR bias was corrected computationally using synthetic template baselines, and reads within Hamming distance 2 were collapsed, with unmergeable singletons discarded. Reads were aligned against IMGT so that V, D and J genes, CDR3 length and insertions or deletions at six rearrangement sites could be assigned. Clonotype counts were normalized to sorted cell number within each subset before computing true diversity and Gini coefficients with the tcR R package. Repertoire sharing was quantified using the overlap coefficient calculated on TCRB nucleotide sequences. As a proxy for the pre-selection repertoire, out-of-frame TCRB sequences from naive cells were analyzed. TCRdb stores this immuneACCESS table with in-frame sequences only. Part of the clones is absent; in the studies checked, under half of the shortfall reflects unresolved V genes, and no reason is known for the rest. V, J and clone size are taken as reported in that table, and D and trimming were inferred from the DNA itself. Counted in this sample were around 650,000 clones; around 11% of them appeared once. About 0.11% of the sample belongs to the ten largest clones.

The V and J segments used are TRBV19 and TRBJ2-3; TRBD2 is perhaps the D gene, given 5 matching bases. The clonotype comes from a man aged 25 to 40 with type 1 diabetes. Material for sequencing was naive CD4+ T cells from blood. The sample's cell subset or site label, decoded: true naive CD4+ T cells. The CDR3 loop reads CASSSRRGPDTQYF. The DNA sequence is given as TGTGCCAGTAGTAGCCGGAGAGGGCCAGATACGCAGTATTTT.